This T cell receptor beta chain was sequenced during a study of cytomegalovirus exposure and HLA in healthy donors. This PCR relied on a set of 60 Vbeta primers and 13 Jbeta primers. Measured with immunoSEQ multiplex PCR; TCRdb has only the in-frame clones, and not every one. The table records roughly 130,000 clones, 65% to 80% of them present only once. CDR3 length: 17 amino acids. Trimming at V came to 0 bases and at J to 2 bases, leaving 7 bases not matched to a gene. Germline-derived CDR1 and CDR2 are LNHNV and YYDKDF (reference sequence). The donors (healthy individuals) were bone marrow donors. Sequences were obtained from PBMCs. The TCR comes from a woman aged 40-49 years in good health and CMV-seronegative. The genes are TRBV15 and TRBJ1-5; TRBD1 matches 7 bases. The CDR3 sequence is CATSRDRSGGGNQPQHF. DNA for the CDR3: TGTGCCACCAGCAGAGACCGGTCAGGGGGTGGCAATCAGCCCCAGCATTTT.